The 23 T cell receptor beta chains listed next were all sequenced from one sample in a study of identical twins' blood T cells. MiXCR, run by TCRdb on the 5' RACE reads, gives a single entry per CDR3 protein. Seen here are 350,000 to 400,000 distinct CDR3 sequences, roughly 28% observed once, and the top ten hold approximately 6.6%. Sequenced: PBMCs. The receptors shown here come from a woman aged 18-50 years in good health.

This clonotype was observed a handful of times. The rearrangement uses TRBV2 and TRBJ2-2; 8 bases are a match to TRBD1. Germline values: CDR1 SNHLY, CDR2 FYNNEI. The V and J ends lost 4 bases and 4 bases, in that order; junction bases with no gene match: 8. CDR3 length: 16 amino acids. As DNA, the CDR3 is TGTGCCAGCAGTGTCTTGACAGGGGAGCCCACCGGGGAGCTGTTTTTT. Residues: CASSVLTGEPTGELFF.

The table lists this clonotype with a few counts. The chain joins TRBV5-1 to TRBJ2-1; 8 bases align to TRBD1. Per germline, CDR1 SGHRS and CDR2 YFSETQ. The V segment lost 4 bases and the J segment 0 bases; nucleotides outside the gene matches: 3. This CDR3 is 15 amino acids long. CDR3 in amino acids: CASSVTGVSYNEQFF. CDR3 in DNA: TGCGCCAGCAGCGTGACAGGGGTCTCCTACAATGAGCAGTTCTTC.

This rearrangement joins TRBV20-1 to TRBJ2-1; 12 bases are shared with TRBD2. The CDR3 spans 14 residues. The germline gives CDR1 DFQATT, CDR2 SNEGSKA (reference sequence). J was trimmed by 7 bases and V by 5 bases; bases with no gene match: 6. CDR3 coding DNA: TGCAGTGCTTTCCGACTAGCGGGAGTAAATGAGCAGTTCTTC. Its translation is CSAFRLAGVNEQFF.

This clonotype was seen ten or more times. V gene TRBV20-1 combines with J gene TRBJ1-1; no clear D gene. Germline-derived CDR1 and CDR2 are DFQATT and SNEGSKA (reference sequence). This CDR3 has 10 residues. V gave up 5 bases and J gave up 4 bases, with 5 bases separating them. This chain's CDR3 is CSALGTEAFF. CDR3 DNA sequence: TGCAGTGCTCTAGGCACTGAAGCTTTCTTT.

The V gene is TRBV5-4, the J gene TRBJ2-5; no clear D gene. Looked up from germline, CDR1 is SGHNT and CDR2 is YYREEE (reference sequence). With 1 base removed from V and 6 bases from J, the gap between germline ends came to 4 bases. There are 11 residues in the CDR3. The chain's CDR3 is CASSLYQTQYF. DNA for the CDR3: TGTGCCAGCAGCTTGTATCAGACCCAGTACTTC.

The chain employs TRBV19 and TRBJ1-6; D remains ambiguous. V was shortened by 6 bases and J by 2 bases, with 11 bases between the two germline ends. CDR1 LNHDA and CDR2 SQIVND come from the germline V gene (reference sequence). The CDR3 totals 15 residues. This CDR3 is CASRSGNAYNSPLHF. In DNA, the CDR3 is TGTGCCAGTAGATCCGGGAACGCCTATAATTCACCCCTCCACTTT.

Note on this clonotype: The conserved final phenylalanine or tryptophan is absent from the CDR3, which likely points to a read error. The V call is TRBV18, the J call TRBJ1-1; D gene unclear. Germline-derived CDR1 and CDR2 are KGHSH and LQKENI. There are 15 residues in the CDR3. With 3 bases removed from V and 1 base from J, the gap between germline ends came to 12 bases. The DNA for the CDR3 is TGTGCCAGCTCACCGCACCCCCCTGGGAACACTGAAGCTTTCCTT. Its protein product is CASSPHPPGNTEAFL.

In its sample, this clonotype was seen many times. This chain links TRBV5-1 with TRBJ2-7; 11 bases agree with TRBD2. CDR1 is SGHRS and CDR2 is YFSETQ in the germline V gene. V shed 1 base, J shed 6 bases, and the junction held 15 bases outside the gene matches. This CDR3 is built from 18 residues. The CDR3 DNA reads TGCGCCAGCAGCTTGAACGTTCAAGGACTAGCGGGCCCTGGCGAGCAGTACTTC. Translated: CASSLNVQGLAGPGEQYF.

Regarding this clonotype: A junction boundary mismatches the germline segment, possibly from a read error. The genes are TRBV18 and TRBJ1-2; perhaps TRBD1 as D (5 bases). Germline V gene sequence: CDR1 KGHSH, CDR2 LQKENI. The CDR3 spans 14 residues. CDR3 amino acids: CASSPATANYSYTF. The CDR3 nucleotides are TGTGCCAGCTCACCGGCGACAGCTAACTATAGCTACACCTTC. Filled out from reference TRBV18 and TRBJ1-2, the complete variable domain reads NAGVMQNPRHLVRRRGQEARLRCSPMKGHSHVYWYRQLPEEGLKFMVYLQKENIIDESGMPKERFSAEFPKEGPSILRIQQVVRGDSAAYFCASSPATANYSYTFGSGTRLTVV.

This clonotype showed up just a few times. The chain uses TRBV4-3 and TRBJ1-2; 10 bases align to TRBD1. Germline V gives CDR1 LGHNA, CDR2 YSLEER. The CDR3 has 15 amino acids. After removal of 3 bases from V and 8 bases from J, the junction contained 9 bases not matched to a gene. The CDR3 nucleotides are TGCGCCAGCAGCCACATTCTGGGGACAGGGGACGGCTACACCTTC. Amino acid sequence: CASSHILGTGDGYTF.

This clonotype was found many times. CDR3: CSVVQDNEAFF. CDR3 coding DNA: TGCAGCGTTGTCCAGGACAATGAAGCTTTCTTT. V is TRBV29-1 and J is TRBJ1-1, with a possible D match to TRBD1 (5 bases). Trimming removed 4 bases from V and 7 bases from J, with 10 bases in between. The CDR3 loop spans 11 amino acids. Germline V CDR1 and CDR2: SQVTM, ANQGSEA.

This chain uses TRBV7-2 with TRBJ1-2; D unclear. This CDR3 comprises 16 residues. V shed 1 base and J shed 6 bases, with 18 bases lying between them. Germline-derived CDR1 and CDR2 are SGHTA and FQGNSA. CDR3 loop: CASSLVRSRGPDGYTF. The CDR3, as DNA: TGTGCCAGCAGCTTAGTCCGGAGTCGGGGTCCTGATGGCTACACCTTC.

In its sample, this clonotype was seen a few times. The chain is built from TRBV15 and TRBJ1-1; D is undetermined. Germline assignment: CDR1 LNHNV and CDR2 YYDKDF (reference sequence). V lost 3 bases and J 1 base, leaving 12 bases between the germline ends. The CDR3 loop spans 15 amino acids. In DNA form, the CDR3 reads TGTGCCACCAGCAGCGTCGAAACTGGGAACACTGAAGCTTTCTTT. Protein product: CATSSVETGNTEAFF.

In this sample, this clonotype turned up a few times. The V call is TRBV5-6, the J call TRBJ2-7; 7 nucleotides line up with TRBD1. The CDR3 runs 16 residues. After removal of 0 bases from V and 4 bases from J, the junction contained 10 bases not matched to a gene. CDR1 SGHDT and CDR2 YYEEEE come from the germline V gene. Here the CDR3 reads CASSLVGTGATYEQYF. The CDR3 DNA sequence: TGTGCCAGCAGCTTGGTTGGTACAGGGGCGACGTACGAGCAGTACTTC.

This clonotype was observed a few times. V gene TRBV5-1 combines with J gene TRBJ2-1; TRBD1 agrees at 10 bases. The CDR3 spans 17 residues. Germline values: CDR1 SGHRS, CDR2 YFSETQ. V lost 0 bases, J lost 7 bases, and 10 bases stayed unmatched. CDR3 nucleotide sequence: TGCGCCAGCAGCTTGGGGACAGGGGGATCAAGCTTAAATGAGCAGTTCTTC. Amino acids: CASSLGTGGSSLNEQFF.

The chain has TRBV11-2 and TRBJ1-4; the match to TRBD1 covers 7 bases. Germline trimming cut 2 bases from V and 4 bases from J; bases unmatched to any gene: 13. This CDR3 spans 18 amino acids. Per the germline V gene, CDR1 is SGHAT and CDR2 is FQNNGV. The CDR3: CASSLRGIRGTDNEKLFF. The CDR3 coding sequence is TGTGCCAGCAGCTTAAGGGGGATTCGAGGGACAGATAATGAAAAACTGTTTTTT.

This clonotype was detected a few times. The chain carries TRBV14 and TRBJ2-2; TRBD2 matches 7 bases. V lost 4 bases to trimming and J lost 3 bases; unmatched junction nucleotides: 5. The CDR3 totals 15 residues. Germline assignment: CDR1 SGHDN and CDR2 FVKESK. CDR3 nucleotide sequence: TGTGCCAGCAGCCGGCTAGCGGAATACACCGGGGAGCTGTTTTTT. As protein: CASSRLAEYTGELFF. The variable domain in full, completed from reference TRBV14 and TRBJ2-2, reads EAGVTQFPSHSVIEKGQTVTLRCDPISGHDNLYWYRRVMGKEIKFLLHFVKESKQDESGMPNNRFLAERTGGTYSTLKVQPAELEDSGVYFCASSRLAEYTGELFFGEGSRLTVL.

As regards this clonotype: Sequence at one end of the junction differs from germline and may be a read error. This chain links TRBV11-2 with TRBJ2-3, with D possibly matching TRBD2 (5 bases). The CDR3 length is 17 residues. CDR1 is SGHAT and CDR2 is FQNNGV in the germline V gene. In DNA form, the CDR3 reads TGTGCCGGCAGCTTAGCAAAGGGAAAGAGGGTCGTAGATACGCAGTATTTT. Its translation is CAGSLAKGKRVVDTQYF.

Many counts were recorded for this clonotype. The CDR3 sequence: CASISKVFFTEAFF. The CDR3 DNA follows: TGTGCCAGCATTTCGAAGGTTTTTTTCACCGAAGCTTTCTTT. V and J are TRBV12-3 or TRBV12-4 and TRBJ1-1; D gene ambiguous. V dropped 7 bases and J dropped 8 bases, with 20 bases sitting between them. The CDR3 totals 14 residues.

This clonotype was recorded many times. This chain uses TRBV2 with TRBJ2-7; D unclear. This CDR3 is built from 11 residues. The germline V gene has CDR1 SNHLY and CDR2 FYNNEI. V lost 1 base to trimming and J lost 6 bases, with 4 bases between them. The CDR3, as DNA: TGTGCCAGCAGTGAAGGGTCCGAGCAGTACTTC. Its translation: CASSEGSEQYF.

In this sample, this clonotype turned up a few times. The CDR3 DNA reads TGTGCCAGCAGCGTAGATATAGGCTACGAGCAGTACTTC. Protein sequence: CASSVDIGYEQYF. The gene calls are TRBV9 and TRBJ2-7, with D unclear. The germline V gene encodes CDR1 SGDLS and CDR2 YYNGEE. The CDR3 sequence is 13 residues long. V dropped 0 bases and J dropped 3 bases, with 7 bases sitting between them.

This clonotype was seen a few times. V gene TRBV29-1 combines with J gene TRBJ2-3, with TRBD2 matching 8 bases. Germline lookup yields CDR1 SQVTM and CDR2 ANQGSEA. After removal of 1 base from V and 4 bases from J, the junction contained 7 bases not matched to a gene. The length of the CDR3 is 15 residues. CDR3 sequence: CSVEGVAGLPDTQYF. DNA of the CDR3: TGCAGCGTTGAAGGGGTAGCGGGACTTCCAGATACGCAGTATTTT.

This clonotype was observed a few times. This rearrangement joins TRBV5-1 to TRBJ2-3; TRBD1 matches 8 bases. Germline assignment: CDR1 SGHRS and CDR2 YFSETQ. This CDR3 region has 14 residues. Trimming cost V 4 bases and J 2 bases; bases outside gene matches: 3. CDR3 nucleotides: TGCGCCAGCAGCGTGACAGGGGACACAGATACGCAGTATTTT. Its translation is CASSVTGDTDTQYF.